Below, 2 T cell receptor beta chains from the same sample are listed, as sequenced in a study of blood T cell repertoires in COVID-19 (dated by TCRdb to the early 2020s). Library generation was performed with the immunoSEQ multiplex PCR assay. In TCRdb, the immuneACCESS table is reduced to in-frame sequences with V and J assigned. These tables do not hold every clone; where another copy was compared, an unresolved V gene accounts for under half, and the others remain unexplained. The sample table lists 150,000 to 200,000 clones, about four fifths of them with a count of one. The top ten hold less than 15% of the sample. The sequenced sample consisted of peripheral blood. These TCRs come from a man younger than 35 with active or convalescent COVID-19.

The V gene is TRBV7-9, the J gene TRBJ2-3; 7 bases fit TRBD1. CDR1 SEHNR and CDR2 FQNEAQ come from the germline V gene (reference sequence). The CDR3 is made up of 17 amino acids. The trim removed 5 bases at V and 2 bases at J, leaving 13 bases unmatched. The CDR3 bases are TGTGCCAGCAGCACCTGGACAGGTGGAAAGGCCACAGATACGCAGTATTTT. It yields the protein CASSTWTGGKATDTQYF.

The chain links TRBV9 to TRBJ1-2; unclear D gene. V shed 4 bases and J shed 3 bases, with 13 bases lying between them. From germline, CDR1 is SGDLS and CDR2 YYNGEE. The length of the CDR3 is 14 residues. CDR3 protein: CASSRPGDYYGYTF. The DNA of the CDR3 is TGTGCCAGCAGCCGCCCCGGAGATTACTATGGCTACACCTTC.